Presented here are 20 T cell receptor beta chains from one specimen sequenced in a study of blood T cell repertoires in COVID-19. Generated by immunoSEQ multiplex PCR, the TCRdb table keeps only in-frame clones and is missing some. Of under 200,000 clones listed, approximately 83% are singletons. Sample: peripheral blood. The receptors stem from a woman aged 60-70 years with acute or convalescent COVID-19.

The chain joins TRBV6-5 to TRBJ1-1, with 8 bases fitting TRBD1. V was pared by 5 bases and J by 6 bases, with 11 bases of the junction left unmatched. The V gene's germline CDR1 is MNHEY and CDR2 SVGAGI. This CDR3 is built from 15 residues. This CDR3 is CASSSEGQARAEAFF. As DNA, the CDR3 is TGTGCCAGCAGTAGCGAGGGACAGGCGAGGGCTGAAGCTTTCTTT.

The J gene is TRBJ1-2, the V gene TRBV7-9; the D gene is possibly TRBD1 (6 bases). V was cut by 7 bases and J by 3 bases, with 12 bases left in between. Germline assignment: CDR1 SEHNR and CDR2 FQNEAQ (reference sequence). The length of the CDR3 is 13 residues. Written as DNA, the CDR3 is TGTGCCAGCAACCCGGGGGGCGACTATGGCTACACCTTC. It is translated as CASNPGGDYGYTF.

This clone appeared a single time. The chain links TRBV19 to TRBJ1-1; the D gene is possibly TRBD1 (5 bases). Trimming left V 6 bases short and J 5 bases short, with 19 bases between. The germline gives CDR1 LNHDA, CDR2 SQIVND (reference sequence). This CDR3 is built from 15 residues. In DNA form, the CDR3 reads TGTGCCAGTAGCATTGCAGGGAAATCGAGGACTGAAGCTTTCTTT. As protein: CASSIAGKSRTEAFF.

The chain uses TRBV18 and TRBJ1-2; possibly TRBD1 for D (5 bases). CDR3 length: 14 residues. Germline values: CDR1 KGHSH, CDR2 LQKENI. The V end was cut by 1 base, the J end by 7 bases, with 13 bases between. The CDR3, as DNA: TGTGCCAGCTCACCACTGGACACAACCCCTGGCTACACCTTC. Translated, it gives CASSPLDTTPGYTF.

The rearrangement links TRBV4-3 to TRBJ2-3; D gene ambiguous. V was shortened by 1 base and J by 2 bases, with 13 bases between the two germline ends. Germline V CDR1 and CDR2: LGHNA, YSLEER. The CDR3 has 16 residues. The CDR3 is CASSQGQLTITDTQYF. The CDR3, as DNA: TGCGCCAGCAGCCAAGGCCAGCTTACTATCACAGATACGCAGTATTTT.

This chain uses TRBV6-5 with TRBJ1-3, with D unclear. The V gene lost 4 bases and the J gene lost 0 bases, with 10 bases spanning the gap. CDR1 is MNHEY and CDR2 is SVGAGI in the germline V gene. This CDR3 has 15 amino acids. CDR3 DNA: TGTGCCAGCAGTTCGGGTGTAAACTCTGGAAACACCATATATTTT. As protein: CASSSGVNSGNTIYF.

V is TRBV2 and J is TRBJ1-1, with 8 bases identical to TRBD1. The J segment lost 4 bases and the V segment lost 7 bases, leaving 5 bases of the junction unmatched. Germline CDR1 and CDR2: SNHLY and FYNNEI. The CDR3 totals 13 residues. The CDR3 loop reads CASIMTGVTEAFF. The CDR3 DNA reads as TGTGCCAGCATCATGACAGGGGTCACTGAAGCTTTCTTT. The whole variable domain, filled in from reference TRBV2 and TRBJ1-1, reads EPEVTQTPSHQVTQMGQEVILRCVPISNHLYFYWYRQILGQKVEFLVSFYNNEISEKSEIFDDQFSVERPDGSNFTLKIRSTKLEDSAMYFCASIMTGVTEAFFGQGTRLTVV.

V gene TRBV6-6 combines with J gene TRBJ1-2; 11 bases map to TRBD1. With 7 bases clipped from V and 3 bases from J, the junction kept 10 bases outside the gene matches. The CDR3 has 16 residues. From germline, CDR1 is MNHNY and CDR2 SVGAGI (reference sequence). CDR3 DNA: TGTGCCAGCACCGAACACCGGGACAGGGGGGACTATGGCTACACCTTC. Protein: CASTEHRDRGDYGYTF.

The chain links TRBV7-9 to TRBJ1-1, with D perhaps matching TRBD1 (5 bases). Between the trimmed V and J ends, which lost 5 bases and 0 bases, there was a span of 19 bases. This CDR3 is 17 amino acids long. Per germline, CDR1 SEHNR and CDR2 FQNEAQ (reference sequence). The DNA of the CDR3 is TGTGCCAGCAGCCCCGTGGGGCGACCTCGCTTGAACACTGAAGCTTTCTTT. The encoded protein is CASSPVGRPRLNTEAFF.

This clone was seen a single time. The chain has TRBV29-1 and TRBJ1-2, with 8 bases matching TRBD1. Trimming at V came to 6 bases and at J to 4 bases, leaving 10 bases not matched to a gene. CDR3 size: 14 residues. Germline V gives CDR1 SQVTM, CDR2 ANQGSEA. The CDR3 nucleotides are TGCAGCGTGGCGGACAGGGATGGACCCTATGGCTACACCTTC. This encodes CSVADRDGPYGYTF.

A few counts support this clone. The sample holds other DNA sequences that translate to the same CDR3. This sequence joins TRBV5-1 and TRBJ2-3, with a possible D match to TRBD2 (5 bases). The germline V and J ends were trimmed by 0 bases and 4 bases, with 6 bases remaining between them. In germline, CDR1 is SGHRS, CDR2 YFSETQ. The CDR3 runs 13 residues. Here the CDR3 reads CASSLAGSDTQYF. The CDR3 nucleotides are TGCGCCAGCAGCTTGGCGGGATCAGATACGCAGTATTTT.

This clone was seen a few times. This chain joins TRBV28 and TRBJ1-1; 7 bases align to TRBD1. Germline CDR1 reads MDHEN; CDR2 reads SYDVKM. V trimming: 5 bases; J trimming: 6 bases; junction bases outside the gene matches: 18. There are 17 residues in the CDR3. CDR3 nucleotides: TGTGCCAGCAGTCCCCCGGGGGACAGTGGAACCCGGCCTGAAGCTTTCTTT. Its protein is CASSPPGDSGTRPEAFF.

The chain recombines TRBV11-2 with TRBJ1-3, with TRBD1 as a possible D gene (6 bases). Germline V gene sequence: CDR1 SGHAT, CDR2 FQNNGV. This CDR3 region has 19 residues. Trimming stripped 3 bases from V and 4 bases from J, with 25 bases between. Here the CDR3 DNA reads TGTGCCAGCAGCTTCAGTCTGGGGGGGGCCAGTATAAGGGGAAACACCATATATTTT. Protein: CASSFSLGGASIRGNTIYF.

The chain carries TRBV7-6 and TRBJ1-5, with 10 bases that match TRBD1. Germline V CDR1 and CDR2: SGHVS, FNYEAQ. The V gene end was trimmed by 3 bases and the J gene end by 6 bases; junction bases not matched to a gene: 5. The CDR3 runs to 15 residues. In DNA form, the CDR3 reads TGTGCCAGCAGCTTTCGACAGGGGGCTCCTCAGCCCCAGCATTTT. This sequence encodes CASSFRQGAPQPQHF.

This chain connects TRBV7-2 to TRBJ1-2, with D possibly being TRBD1 (6 bases). The CDR3 runs 17 residues. Germline values: CDR1 SGHTA, CDR2 FQGNSA. Trimming took 1 base from V and 0 from J, leaving 15 bases between them. The CDR3 sequence: CASSLVNRAGSNYGYTF. DNA of the CDR3: TGTGCCAGCAGCTTAGTAAACAGGGCCGGTTCTAACTATGGCTACACCTTC.

This chain uses TRBV21-1 with TRBJ1-3; TRBD1 is the table's D call and was not checked against the DNA. TRBV21-1 is a pseudogene. CDR3 size: 17 residues. The CDR3 DNA reads as TGTGCCAGCAGCAAGAAGGTCCCAGGGGGAACAGGAAACACCATATATTTT. Amino acid sequence: CASSKKVPGGTGNTIYF.

The chain combines TRBV24-1 with TRBJ2-2, with 10 bases identical to TRBD1. After removal of 5 bases from V and 0 bases from J, the junction contained 11 bases not matched to a gene. CDR3 length equals 19 residues. The germline gives CDR1 KGHDR, CDR2 SFDVKD. DNA for the CDR3: TGTGCCACCAGTGGACATAGGACAGGGGGACCCGCGAACACCGGGGAGCTGTTTTTT. The encoded protein is CATSGHRTGGPANTGELFF.

V and J are TRBV25-1 and TRBJ2-7; TRBD1 matches 7 bases. The CDR3 is 18 residues long. Per germline, CDR1 MGHDK and CDR2 SYGVNS. V was pared by 1 base and J by 1 base, with 13 bases of the junction left unmatched. CDR3 DNA sequence: TGTGCCAGCAGTGAATCTGTGACAGGGAAGGAAGGATCCTACGAGCAGTACTTC. This sequence encodes CASSESVTGKEGSYEQYF.

The chain uses TRBV24-1 and TRBJ1-5; 9 bases are a match to TRBD1. This CDR3 has 16 residues. The V gene's germline CDR1 is KGHDR and CDR2 SFDVKD. Losses at the gene ends were 4 bases for V and 3 bases for J; bases not matched to a gene: 6. DNA for the CDR3: TGTGCCACCAGTGAGGCGGGACAGGGAATCAATCAGCCCCAGCATTTT. Protein: CATSEAGQGINQPQHF.

The chain uses TRBV24-1 and TRBJ2-1; the match to TRBD1 covers 9 bases. V gave up 2 bases and J gave up 5 bases; unmatched junction bases: 6. The V gene's germline CDR1 is KGHDR and CDR2 SFDVKD. CDR3 length: 16 residues. The CDR3 spells CATSDSPGQGNNEQFF. The CDR3 DNA follows: TGTGCCACCAGTGATTCCCCGGGACAGGGTAACAATGAGCAGTTCTTC.